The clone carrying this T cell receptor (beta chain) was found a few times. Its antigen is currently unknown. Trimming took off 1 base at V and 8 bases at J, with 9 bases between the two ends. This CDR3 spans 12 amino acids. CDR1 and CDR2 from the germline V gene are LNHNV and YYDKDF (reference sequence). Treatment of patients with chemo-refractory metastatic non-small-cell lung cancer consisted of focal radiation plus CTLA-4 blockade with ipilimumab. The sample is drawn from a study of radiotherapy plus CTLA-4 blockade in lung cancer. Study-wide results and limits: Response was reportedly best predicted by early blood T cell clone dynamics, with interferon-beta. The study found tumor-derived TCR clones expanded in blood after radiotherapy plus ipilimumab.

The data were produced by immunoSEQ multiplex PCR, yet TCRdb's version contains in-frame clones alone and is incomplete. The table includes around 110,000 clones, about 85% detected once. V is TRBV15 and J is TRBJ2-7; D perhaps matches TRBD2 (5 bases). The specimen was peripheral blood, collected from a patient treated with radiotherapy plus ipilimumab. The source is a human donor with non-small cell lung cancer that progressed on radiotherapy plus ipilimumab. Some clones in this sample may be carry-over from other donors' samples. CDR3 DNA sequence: TGTGCCACCAGCAGAGTTGCCGGGAAGCAGTACTTC. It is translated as CATSRVAGKQYF.